The 26 T cell receptor beta chains below all came from one sample that was sequenced in a study of blood T cell repertoires in COVID-19. The data were produced by immunoSEQ multiplex PCR, yet TCRdb's version contains in-frame clones alone and is incomplete. This sample has 150,000 or so clones, with roughly 84% found just once. The sequencing sample was made of PBMCs or T cells enriched from blood (not recorded which). All receptors come from a woman aged 50 to 65 who had recovered from COVID-19.

This clone showed up just once. The chain joins TRBV11-2 to TRBJ2-5, with 7 bases matching TRBD2. CDR1 is SGHAT, CDR2 FQNNGV, per germline. The V gene end was trimmed by 6 bases and the J gene end by 3 bases; junction bases not matched to a gene: 7. The CDR3 has 14 amino acids. Here the CDR3 reads CASSTSRGEETQYF. The CDR3, as DNA: TGTGCCAGCAGTACCAGTCGGGGGGAAGAGACCCAGTACTTC.

CDR3 sequence reads: CASSVGGTGGTEAFF. CDR3 coding DNA: TGTGCCAGCAGTGTCGGTGGGACGGGAGGGACTGAAGCTTTCTTT. This chain uses TRBV2 with TRBJ1-1, with D maybe TRBD1 (5 bases). V was trimmed by 4 bases and J by 5 bases, leaving 17 bases between them. This CDR3 region has 15 residues. The germline V gene has CDR1 SNHLY and CDR2 FYNNEI.

This sequence joins TRBV29-1 and TRBJ2-1, with 8 bases aligning to TRBD2. V dropped 2 bases and J dropped 10; count of bases not matched to a gene: 7. Germline CDR1 SQVTM, CDR2 ANQGSEA. The CDR3 runs 13 residues. The chain's CDR3 is CSVESGRAYEQFF. The CDR3 nucleotides read TGCAGCGTTGAAAGCGGGAGAGCTTACGAGCAGTTCTTC.

This rearrangement joins TRBV7-2 to TRBJ1-5, with TRBD1 matching over 7 bases. The germline gives CDR1 SGHTA, CDR2 FQGNSA. The CDR3 runs to 15 residues. J lost 2 bases, V lost 3 bases, and 4 bases had no gene match. The CDR3: CASSFGTGGNQPQHF. CDR3 in DNA: TGTGCCAGCAGCTTCGGTACAGGGGGCAATCAGCCCCAGCATTTT.

This chain uses TRBV27 with TRBJ1-3; TRBD1 is a possible D gene (6 bases). Germline CDR1 is MNHEY and CDR2 is SMNVEV (reference sequence). CDR3 length: 14 amino acids. The ends were cut back, 5 bases at V and 1 base at J, with 9 bases in the middle. CDR3 DNA sequence: TGTGCCAGCAGTGCGGACAGATCTGGAAACACCATATATTTT. Translation: CASSADRSGNTIYF.

The chain uses TRBV5-1 and TRBJ2-7, with TRBD1 as a possible D gene (6 bases). Germline CDR1 SGHRS, CDR2 YFSETQ. V was trimmed by 4 bases and J by 0 bases, leaving 17 bases between them. CDR3 size: 16 residues. Here the CDR3 DNA reads TGCGCCAGCAGCCCGGGCGCACAGGGCGTCTCCTACGAGCAGTACTTC. It encodes CASSPGAQGVSYEQYF.

The chain is built from TRBV28 and TRBJ2-2; D remains unclear. This CDR3 region has 12 residues. Germline V gene lookup returns CDR1 MDHEN and CDR2 SYDVKM. Trimming pared 4 bases from V and 3 bases from J, leaving 3 bases between. Here the CDR3 DNA reads TGTGCCAGCAGTTCGGACACCGGGGAGCTGTTTTTT. Amino acids: CASSSDTGELFF.

The rearrangement links TRBV2 to TRBJ2-1, with D perhaps matching TRBD1 (5 bases). The germline gives CDR1 SNHLY, CDR2 FYNNEI. CDR3 length: 14 residues. The germline V and J ends were trimmed by 6 bases and 2 bases, with 11 bases remaining between them. CDR3 protein: CASRQVLTYNEQFF. The CDR3 coding sequence is TGTGCCAGCAGACAGGTGCTGACCTACAATGAGCAGTTCTTC.

This chain uses TRBV18 with TRBJ2-1, with TRBD2 as a possible D gene (6 bases). The CDR3 has 15 amino acids. V was clipped by 3 bases and J by 0 bases, with 9 bases between them. Germline values: CDR1 KGHSH, CDR2 LQKENI. DNA of the CDR3: TGTGCCAGCTCACCGTTCGGGAGCTCCTACAATGAGCAGTTCTTC. Its protein product is CASSPFGSSYNEQFF.

This chain joins TRBV28 and TRBJ1-5; D is ambiguous. There are 11 residues in the CDR3. Trimming pared 5 bases from V and 4 bases from J, leaving 3 bases between. Germline assignment: CDR1 MDHEN and CDR2 SYDVKM. The CDR3 DNA is TGTGCCAGCAGTCTTAATCAGCCCCAGCATTTT. This gives the protein CASSLNQPQHF.

The chain joins TRBV30 to TRBJ1-4, with 7 bases fitting TRBD1. The ends lost 2 bases at V and 5 bases at J; junction bases unmatched: 8. CDR3 length equals 15 residues. From germline, CDR1 is GTSNPN and CDR2 SVGIG (reference sequence). The CDR3 reads CAWSFQTGLNEKLFF. CDR3 bases: TGTGCCTGGAGTTTCCAGACAGGGCTAAATGAAAAACTGTTTTTT.

The chain has TRBV2 and TRBJ1-4; unclear D gene. The CDR3 runs to 13 residues. Trimming cost V 6 bases and J 1 base, with 6 bases left between them. Germline V gives CDR1 SNHLY, CDR2 FYNNEI. CDR3 nucleotide sequence: TGTGCCAGCAGGGGAGTAACTAATGAAAAACTGTTTTTT. It encodes CASRGVTNEKLFF.

The chain recombines TRBV14 with TRBJ2-2; D may be TRBD1 (6 bases). The CDR3 runs 17 residues. Trimming shortened V by 0 bases and J by 6 bases, and 17 bases separated the two germline ends. Per the germline V gene, CDR1 is SGHDN and CDR2 is FVKESK. DNA of the CDR3: TGTGCCAGCAGCCAAGACAGGTCAGGGGTTGACGCCGGGGAGCTGTTTTTT. Translating gives CASSQDRSGVDAGELFF.

The rearrangement joins TRBV4-3 to TRBJ2-3; D possibly corresponds to TRBD2 (6 bases). The CDR3 runs to 15 residues. Looked up from germline, CDR1 is LGHNA and CDR2 is YSLEER. V was cut by 1 base and J by 3 bases, with 11 bases left in between. The CDR3 is CASSQAGVGTDTQYF. The CDR3 nucleotides are TGCGCCAGCAGCCAAGCGGGAGTAGGTACAGATACGCAGTATTTT.

This chain uses TRBV12-5 with TRBJ1-1; weak D call: TRBD1 (5 bases). Trimming pared 0 bases from V and 1 base from J, leaving 15 bases between. Germline assignment: CDR1 LGHNT and CDR2 FRNRAP. There are 17 residues in the CDR3. This CDR3 is CASGLVIPGRENTEAFF. As DNA, the CDR3 is TGTGCTAGTGGTTTGGTAATACCAGGGAGGGAGAACACTGAAGCTTTCTTT.

The chain has TRBV4-3 and TRBJ1-4, with 7 bases identical to TRBD1. Germline V gene sequence: CDR1 LGHNA, CDR2 YSLEER. This CDR3 is 15 amino acids long. V shed 3 bases and J 5 bases; nucleotides not matched to a gene: 6. The CDR3 nucleotides are TGCGCCAGCAGCCACCTACAGGGGCCGAATGAAAAACTGTTTTTT. Its translation is CASSHLQGPNEKLFF.

This chain joins TRBV6-5 and TRBJ1-4; perhaps TRBD1 as D (6 bases). Germline assignment: CDR1 MNHEY and CDR2 SVGAGI. CDR3 size: 15 residues. The V end was cut by 7 bases, the J end by 4 bases, with 16 bases between. The CDR3 bases are TGTGCCAGCATTAAATCTGGACAGATTAATGAAAAACTGTTTTTT. The encoded protein is CASIKSGQINEKLFF.

The chain joins TRBV14 to TRBJ2-7; tentative D call: TRBD1 (6 bases). This CDR3 region has 15 residues. Trimming removed 3 bases at V and 3 bases at J, with 15 bases between. Germline assignment: CDR1 SGHDN and CDR2 FVKESK. The chain's CDR3 is CASSQATGTSYEQYF. In DNA form, the CDR3 reads TGTGCCAGCAGCCAGGCGACCGGGACAAGCTACGAGCAGTACTTC.

V gene TRBV7-9 combines with J gene TRBJ1-1, with TRBD1 matching 12 bases. With 6 bases clipped from V and 4 bases from J, the junction kept 12 bases outside the gene matches. Germline V lookup: CDR1 SEHNR, CDR2 FQNEAQ (reference sequence). This CDR3 is 17 amino acids long. This chain's CDR3 is CASSPGTGGGQATEAFF. The CDR3 DNA sequence: TGTGCCAGCAGTCCCGGGACAGGGGGCGGCCAGGCCACTGAAGCTTTCTTT.

The chain carries TRBV15 and TRBJ2-7; the match to TRBD1 covers 9 bases. J gave up 7 bases and V 5 bases, and 9 bases lay outside the gene matches. This CDR3 has 14 amino acids. CDR1 and CDR2 from the germline V gene are LNHNV and YYDKDF (reference sequence). DNA for the CDR3: TGTGCCACCAGCGCCCGGGACAGGGCGGAAGAGCAGTACTTC. Residues: CATSARDRAEEQYF.

The rearrangement uses TRBV4-2 and TRBJ1-6, with 7 bases aligning to TRBD1. The germline gives CDR1 LGHNA, CDR2 YNFKEQ. CDR3 length: 16 residues. Trimming removed 6 bases from V and 3 bases from J; junction bases left unmatched: 8. CDR3 DNA: TGTGCCAGCAGTTCCGGACAGGAGGGCTATAATTCACCCCTCCACTTT. Its protein product is CASSSGQEGYNSPLHF.

The gene calls are TRBV7-2 and TRBJ2-1, with 9 bases identical to TRBD2. This CDR3 region has 16 residues. Germline V CDR1 and CDR2: SGHTA, FQGNSA. J lost 4 bases, V lost 1 base, and 5 bases had no gene match. The CDR3 DNA reads as TGTGCCAGCAGCTTAGTGGGCGGGGGGGCATACAATGAGCAGTTCTTC. Translation gives CASSLVGGGAYNEQFF.

Here the CDR3 reads CASSYASQGNYGYTF. The CDR3 region has the DNA TGTGCCAGCAGTTACGCCTCACAGGGGAACTATGGCTACACCTTC. The rearrangement joins TRBV6-2 or TRBV6-3 to TRBJ1-2; TRBD1 matches 7 bases. The CDR3 length is 15 residues. Germline V gene sequence: CDR1 MNHEY, CDR2 SVGEGT. With 2 bases clipped from V and 2 bases from J, the junction kept 5 bases outside the gene matches.

In regard to this clone: Other DNA sequences in the same sample also yield this CDR3. The chain recombines TRBV7-2 with TRBJ1-1; maybe TRBD1 (6 bases). The ends were cut back, 2 bases at V and 1 base at J, with 11 bases in the middle. CDR1 and CDR2 from the germline V gene are SGHTA and FQGNSA. The CDR3 extends over 15 amino acids. The DNA of the CDR3 is TGTGCCAGCAGCTTAAGAGGACAGAGGAACACTGAAGCTTTCTTT. As protein: CASSLRGQRNTEAFF.

CDR3 DNA: TGTGCCAGCAGCCAAGAGGGGACAGGTCGGGTGGTCTATGGCTACACCTTC. Translated, it gives CASSQEGTGRVVYGYTF. The chain carries TRBV3-1 (or the pseudogene TRBV3-2) and TRBJ1-2; 8 bases match TRBD1. CDR1 and CDR2 from the germline V gene are LGHDT and YNNKEL (reference sequence). There are 17 residues in the CDR3. With 0 bases clipped from V and 4 bases from J, the junction kept 10 bases outside the gene matches.

The chain is built from TRBV24-1 and TRBJ2-1; a weak D match, TRBD2 (5 bases). The ends were cut back, 8 bases at V and 8 bases at J, with 24 bases in the middle. The germline V gene has CDR1 KGHDR and CDR2 SFDVKD. The CDR3 consists of 16 residues. The CDR3, as DNA: TGTGCCACCACGAGTTCATCCGTGGGAGCAGTCTATGAGCAGTTCTTC. This codes for CATTSSSVGAVYEQFF.